This TCR beta chain emerged from a study of T cell responses to AZD1222 COVID-19 vaccine (dated by TCRdb to the early 2020s). For the study in its entirety: AZD1222 recipients whose second dose came at about 4 weeks and those whose second dose came at about 12 weeks were combined into one group, since spike-specific TCR depth and breadth did not differ between the two schedules. A total of around 240 trial participants underwent TCR sequencing, of whom around 210 had received two doses of AZD1222 and some 26 had received two doses of the MenACWY control vaccine. Trial participants were enrolled by age into 18-55, 56-69 and 70-plus year subgroups, with roughly 150, 30 and 60 TCR-sequenced participants respectively.

CDR1 and CDR2, looked up from the germline V gene, are MNHEY and SVGAGI. Measured from the cysteine to the phenylalanine, the CDR3 is 15 residues long. The DNA shown is the 45-base CDR3, in frame from base 1. Trimming costs V 6 bases and J 8 bases, and their ends lie 22 bases apart. The CDR3 regions of human TCRbeta chains were analyzed by immunosequencing. In the source study's methods: Repertoire TCRs were matched against a reference library of SARS-CoV-2-specific TCRs generated with the MIRA antigen-specificity platform. Breadth meant the fraction of unique TCRs that were SARS-CoV-2-associated, whereas depth meant the fraction of total T cells that were SARS-CoV-2-associated. Using the MIRA data, every spike-specific TCR was mapped to the spike region that the TCR reacted to and assigned to either a CD4 or a CD8 class. Log10-transformed breadth and depth values were compared by one-way ANOVA with Sidak's multiple comparisons tests. Not all clones reach the TCRdb copy of this immuneACCESS table, which keeps in-frame sequences only. Checked studies attribute under half of the gap to unresolved V genes and leave the rest unexplained. D and trimming come from the DNA, and the V and J calls and clone size come from that table. This sample holds around 84,000 clones; around 86% were observed only once. More than 8.5% of the sample belongs to the ten largest clones.

As for this clone: What antigen it recognizes has not been identified. Base qualities are not at hand, and no much larger clone is one base apart.

The paper's findings and limits, for the study overall: The 56-69-year group was small, and its depth increase did not reach significance, likely because of low power. Conclusions about previously exposed vaccinees were limited because only a handful of AZD1222 recipients were SARS-CoV-2 seropositive at baseline. Because no day 14 peak-response samples were available, the repertoires could be characterized only after the peak T cell response. CD4 TCRs associated with the vaccine covered the entire spike protein, and the dominant responses were in regions 160-218 and 743-854. Nearly half of unique spike-specific TCRs reportedly recognized epitopes outside regions mutated in the B.1.351 and B.1.1.7 variants. After two AZD1222 doses, both the breadth and the depth of spike-specific TCRs were significantly higher than at day 0 and than in MenACWY recipients. Participants were mostly white British, with more females than males. The authors suggested clonal diversity may have been underestimated.

The sample's time point label, in plain terms: baseline before first vaccination. Samples from vaccinated people were obtained from the UK trials COV001 and COV002, which included a single-blind randomized controlled phase 2/3 trial of AZD1222 (ChAdOx1 nCoV-19) in healthy adults. For TCRbeta chain sequencing, PBMC samples were collected from trial participants at day 0 and at day 28 after the second dose. The rearranged segments are TRBV6-5 and TRBJ1-2; the D gene is perhaps TRBD1, from 5 matching bases. The receptor was derived from an adult in good health. The material sequenced was peripheral blood, taken on day 0 of AZD1222 vaccination. The DNA sequence is TGTGCCAGCAGGACGTTGGCGGCAGGGCTTGGGGGCTACACCTTC. This is translated as CASRTLAAGLGGYTF.